These T cell receptor beta chains were read from a single sample in a study of CD8 T cells in ankylosing spondylitis. MiXCR was run by TCRdb on the 5' RACE reads, yielding one entry per CDR3 protein. The data contain more than 400,000 distinct CDR3 sequences, roughly 5% of them seen just once; the ten biggest clones take up approximately 4%. The sample taken for sequencing was blood, either unsorted or a sorted T cell fraction (not recorded which). The source is a male donor with ankylosing spondylitis. Both conserved end residues are part of each CDR3.

v_call: TRBV9
cdr3_length: 17
cdr3_aa: CASSAHPGDARNTEAFF

v_call: TRBV30
cdr3_length: 12
cdr3_aa: CAWSVRSTEAFF

v_call: TRBV20-1
cdr3_length: 11
cdr3_aa: CSARSSDEQFF

v_call: TRBV5-5
cdr3_length: 15
cdr3_aa: CASSAIGEVSYEQYF

v_call: TRBV7-2
cdr3_length: 16
cdr3_aa: CASSLTSGGVYNEQFF

v_call: TRBV11-2
cdr3_length: 13
cdr3_aa: CASSLDLVGPQYF

v_call: TRBV4-2
cdr3_length: 16
cdr3_aa: CASSQDIAGKLYEQYF

v_call: TRBV20-1
cdr3_length: 14
cdr3_aa: CSAVQGAGNQPQHF

v_call: TRBV25-1
cdr3_length: 11
cdr3_aa: CASSGEETQYF

v_call: TRBV7-2
cdr3_length: 16
cdr3_aa: CASNVFGGGGTDTQYF

v_call: TRBV28
cdr3_length: 14
cdr3_aa: CASSPERADQPQHF

v_call: TRBV27
cdr3_length: 15
cdr3_aa: CASSLRSGGGYEQYF

v_call: TRBV6-5
cdr3_length: 16
cdr3_aa: CASSYWAVSNTGELFF

v_call: TRBV20-1
cdr3_length: 13
cdr3_aa: CSARVNSGNTIYF

v_call: TRBV28
cdr3_length: 15
cdr3_aa: CASSRADRGHYEQYF

v_call: TRBV4-3
cdr3_length: 15
cdr3_aa: CASSQDVDGGNIQYF

v_call: TRBV12-3/TRBV12-4
cdr3_length: 16
cdr3_aa: CASSHRGQISGNTIYF

v_call: TRBV11-2
cdr3_length: 15
cdr3_aa: CASSSLAGYNNEQFF

v_call: TRBV28
cdr3_length: 13
cdr3_aa: CASTKRVAQPQHF

v_call: TRBV5-6
cdr3_length: 12
cdr3_aa: CASSLVRNEQFF

v_call: TRBV10-1
cdr3_length: 15
cdr3_aa: CASSVAGVSTDTQYF

v_call: TRBV6-2/TRBV6-3
cdr3_length: 18
cdr3_aa: CASSFPATGYSNTGELFF

v_call: TRBV27
cdr3_length: 16
cdr3_aa: CASSLGDGTLAETQYF